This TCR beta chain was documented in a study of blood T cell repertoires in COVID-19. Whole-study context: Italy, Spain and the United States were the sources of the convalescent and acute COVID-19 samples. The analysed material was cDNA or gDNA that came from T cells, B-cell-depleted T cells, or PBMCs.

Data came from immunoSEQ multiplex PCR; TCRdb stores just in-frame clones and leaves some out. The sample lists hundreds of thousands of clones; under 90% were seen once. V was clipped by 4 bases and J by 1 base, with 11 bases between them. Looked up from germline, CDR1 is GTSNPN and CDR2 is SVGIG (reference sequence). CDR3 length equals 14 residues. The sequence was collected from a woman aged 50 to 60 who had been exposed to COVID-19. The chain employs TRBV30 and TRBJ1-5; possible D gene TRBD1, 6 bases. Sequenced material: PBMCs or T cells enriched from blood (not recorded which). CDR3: CAWTKGESNQPQHF. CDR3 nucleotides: TGTGCCTGGACCAAGGGGGAAAGCAATCAGCCCCAGCATTTT. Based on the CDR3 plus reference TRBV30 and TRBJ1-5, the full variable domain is SQTIHQWPATLVQPVGSPLSLECTVEGTSNPNLYWYRQAAGRGLQLLFYSVGIGQISSEVPQNLSASRPQDRQFILSSKKLLLSDSGFYLCAWTKGESNQPQHFGDGTRLSIL.